The 19 T cell receptor beta chains given below trace back to one sample, sequenced in a study of blood T cell repertoires in COVID-19. Here immunoSEQ multiplex PCR was the method, and the copy in TCRdb shows in-frame clones only, minus some. The sample yields about 240,000 clones, around four fifths seen once. What was sequenced was peripheral blood. The origin of the receptors is an older woman with active or convalescent COVID-19.

The J gene is TRBJ2-1, the V gene TRBV19, with TRBD2 matching over 7 bases. The CDR3 is made up of 15 amino acids. With V trimmed by 5 bases and J by 1 base, 5 bases remained unmatched. Per germline, CDR1 LNHDA and CDR2 SQIVND (reference sequence). The CDR3 spells CASSPWGGSYNEQFF. The CDR3 DNA follows: TGTGCCAGTAGTCCCTGGGGGGGATCCTACAATGAGCAGTTCTTC.

This rearrangement joins TRBV5-3 to TRBJ1-2; D is possibly TRBD1 (6 bases). TRBV5-3 is an ORF, and what it does is uncertain. V was pared by 0 bases and J by 3 bases, with 15 bases between. This CDR3 spans 16 amino acids. CDR3 in amino acids: CARSLGPAGADYGYTF. The CDR3 region has the DNA TGTGCCAGAAGCTTGGGTCCCGCAGGGGCCGACTATGGCTACACCTTC.

This clone was observed once. The CDR3 protein is CASSALRGTYNEQFF. The CDR3 region has the DNA TGTGCCAGCAGCGCCCTGCGGGGGACCTACAATGAGCAGTTCTTC. V gene TRBV7-2 combines with J gene TRBJ2-1, with TRBD2 matching 7 bases. The length of the CDR3 is 15 residues. Germline values: CDR1 SGHTA, CDR2 FQGNSA. After removal of 5 bases from V and 2 bases from J, the junction contained 6 bases not matched to a gene.

The rearrangement uses TRBV5-4 and TRBJ2-2, with TRBD2 matching over 16 bases. V shed 5 bases and J 7 bases; nucleotides not matched to a gene: 11. This CDR3 spans 18 amino acids. CDR1 is SGHNT and CDR2 is YYREEE in the germline V gene (reference sequence). The chain's CDR3 is CASRPGTSGGALGGELFF. DNA for the CDR3: TGTGCCAGCAGACCCGGGACTAGCGGGGGGGCCTTGGGCGGGGAGCTGTTTTTT. Based on the CDR3 plus reference TRBV5-4 and TRBJ2-2, the full variable domain is ETGVTQSPTHLIKTRGQQVTLRCSSQSGHNTVSWYQQALGQGPQFIFQYYREEENGRGNFPPRFSGLQFPNYSSELNVNALELDDSALYLCASRPGTSGGALGGELFFGEGSRLTVL.

The chain recombines TRBV6-5 with TRBJ2-2; D is ambiguous. The CDR3 contains 11 residues. V lost 7 bases and J 8 bases, leaving 8 bases between the germline ends. Germline V gene sequence: CDR1 MNHEY, CDR2 SVGAGI. CDR3 protein: CASTEVGELFF. The CDR3, as DNA: TGTGCCAGCACCGAGGTGGGGGAGCTGTTTTTT.

V gene TRBV2 combines with J gene TRBJ2-5; 10 nucleotides match TRBD2. Germline CDR1 SNHLY, CDR2 FYNNEI. V lost 9 bases, J lost 9 bases, and 4 bases stayed unmatched. This CDR3 has 11 residues. The CDR3 loop is CASELAGAQYF. The CDR3 DNA reads as TGTGCCAGTGAGCTAGCGGGGGCCCAGTACTTC. The full variable domain, its missing parts supplied by reference TRBV2 and TRBJ2-5, is EPEVTQTPSHQVTQMGQEVILRCVPISNHLYFYWYRQILGQKVEFLVSFYNNEISEKSEIFDDQFSVERPDGSNFTLKIRSTKLEDSAMYFCASELAGAQYFGPGTRLLVL.

The chain joins TRBV30 to TRBJ2-7, with a possible D match to TRBD2 (6 bases). The germline CDR1 and CDR2 sequences are GTSNPN and SVGIG (reference sequence). V was clipped by 5 bases and J by 1 base, with 12 bases between them. This CDR3 has 13 amino acids. The CDR3 loop reads CAWSNGGSYEQYF. The CDR3 DNA reads TGTGCCTGGTCGAACGGGGGTTCCTACGAGCAGTACTTC.

V and J are TRBV3-1 (or the pseudogene TRBV3-2) and TRBJ1-1; perhaps TRBD1 as D (6 bases). Germline CDR1 and CDR2: LGHDT and YNNKEL (reference sequence). V was clipped by 3 bases and J by 1 base, with 15 bases between them. This CDR3 spans 16 amino acids. Here the CDR3 reads CASSQRAGGRNTEAFF. The CDR3 region has the DNA TGTGCCAGCAGCCAGCGAGCCGGGGGGCGGAACACTGAAGCTTTCTTT.

V is TRBV5-1 and J is TRBJ2-7, with 10 bases identical to TRBD2. With 0 bases clipped from V and 5 bases from J, the junction kept 5 bases outside the gene matches. Germline V gives CDR1 SGHRS, CDR2 YFSETQ. CDR3 length: 15 residues. CDR3 coding DNA: TGCGCCAGCAGCTTGGGGGGGACTAGCGCCCACGAGCAGTACTTC. Translated, it gives CASSLGGTSAHEQYF.

This clone occurred once. This sequence joins TRBV3-1 (or the pseudogene TRBV3-2) and TRBJ2-3; 15 nucleotides agree with TRBD2. The V and J ends lost 1 base and 7 bases, in that order; junction bases with no gene match: 6. There are 17 residues in the CDR3. CDR1 LGHDT and CDR2 YNNKEL come from the germline V gene (reference sequence). The CDR3 bases are TGTGCCAGCAGCCAAGTGGCCGGACTAGCGGGGGGGCATACGCAGTATTTT. Protein sequence: CASSQVAGLAGGHTQYF.

The chain employs TRBV18 and TRBJ1-2; D possibly corresponds to TRBD1 (5 bases). CDR1 KGHSH and CDR2 LQKENI come from the germline V gene. The length of the CDR3 is 17 residues. V lost 0 bases and J lost 3, with 17 bases in between. Here the CDR3 reads CASSPPMAGLGDYGYTF. The CDR3 region has the DNA TGTGCCAGCTCACCACCCATGGCTGGACTAGGGGACTATGGCTACACCTTC.

The gene calls are TRBV5-5 and TRBJ2-1; TRBD1 is a possible D gene (6 bases). Trimming took off 4 bases at V and 0 bases at J, with 14 bases between the two ends. Germline loops: CDR1 SGHKS, CDR2 YYEKEE (reference sequence). The CDR3 has 16 amino acids. This CDR3 reads CASSLETGSSYNEQFF. Written as DNA, the CDR3 is TGTGCCAGCAGCCTCGAGACAGGCAGCTCCTACAATGAGCAGTTCTTC.

This chain links TRBV21-1 with TRBJ1-3. TRBV21-1 has pseudogene status. The CDR3 covers 18 residues. The CDR3 DNA reads TGTGCCAGCAGCCACAACCCGAGGGGAGGGCGGCCAAGAAACACCATATATTTT. Amino acid sequence: CASSHNPRGGRPRNTIYF.

This chain joins TRBV11-2 and TRBJ1-1; 9 nucleotides agree with TRBD1. This CDR3 spans 12 amino acids. Germline V gene sequence: CDR1 SGHAT, CDR2 FQNNGV. V was pared by 5 bases and J by 8 bases, with 3 bases of the junction left unmatched. The CDR3 DNA reads TGTGCCAGCAGCCTTGGACAGGGGGAAGCTTTCTTT. This sequence encodes CASSLGQGEAFF.

A single count supports this clone. CDR3 sequence: CAWSVSHQGNEKLFF. The CDR3 bases are TGTGCCTGGAGTGTTTCCCACCAGGGAAATGAAAAACTGTTTTTT. The chain recombines TRBV30 with TRBJ1-4; tentatively, D is TRBD1 (5 bases). The CDR3 spans 15 residues. Germline CDR1 and CDR2: GTSNPN and SVGIG (reference sequence). Deletions cut 0 bases from V and 5 bases from J, with 13 bases between.

This chain joins TRBV27 and TRBJ1-5, with 7 nucleotides matching TRBD1. From germline, CDR1 is MNHEY and CDR2 SMNVEV (reference sequence). The trim removed 6 bases at V and 0 bases at J, leaving 20 bases unmatched. CDR3 length equals 20 residues. CDR3 nucleotide sequence: TGTGCCAGCAGCTTACACCCTAGGGGGCCAGGTCTTAATAGCAATCAGCCCCAGCATTTT. It is translated as CASSLHPRGPGLNSNQPQHF.

This clone has a single count. This chain connects TRBV6-5 to TRBJ1-2, with 8 positions matching TRBD1. Germline loops: CDR1 MNHEY, CDR2 SVGAGI. CDR3 length equals 16 residues. The J segment lost 5 bases and the V segment lost 0 bases, leaving 8 bases of the junction unmatched. Written as DNA, the CDR3 is TGTGCCAGCAGTTACTCCCGGACAGGGAGTGGATATGGCTACACCTTC. Translation gives CASSYSRTGSGYGYTF.

The chain employs TRBV1 and TRBJ2-7; the D call TRBD1 from the table was never checked on the DNA. TRBV1 is given as a pseudogene. This CDR3 has 18 amino acids. CDR3: CTSSQDLKGRGRSYEQYF. In DNA form, the CDR3 reads TGCACCAGCAGCCAAGATTTGAAAGGCAGGGGGCGCTCCTACGAGCAGTACTTC.

The chain has TRBV5-1 and TRBJ1-1, with D possibly matching TRBD1 (5 bases). Per germline, CDR1 SGHRS and CDR2 YFSETQ. V gave up 3 bases and J gave up 4 bases, with 16 bases separating them. This CDR3 contains 15 residues. This CDR3 is CASSSFQGGGTEAFF. The CDR3 DNA reads TGCGCCAGCAGCTCTTTCCAGGGAGGCGGCACTGAAGCTTTCTTT.